The rows below give T cell receptor beta chains drawn from one sample of a study of T cell repertoires in cytomegalovirus infection. MiXCR, applied by TCRdb to the reads, yields one record per CDR3 protein. The data contain some 700,000 distinct CDR3 sequences, around 35% of them singletons. Their antigen targets remain unknown. The source was cultured PBMCs, collected from culture after CMV antigen stimulation. The receptor source for this set is a human donor in good health (CMV status not recorded). Some clones in this sample may be carry-over from other donors' samples. The CDR3 runs from the conserved cysteine through the conserved F or W. The order of the fields is CDR3 length, J gene, V gene, clone size, D gene, CDR3 protein, CDR3 DNA. The D gene is left open where the match is weak. Clone size is not always given. Where it is, it says once, few, many or a class for expanded clones.

>14|TRBJ1-2|TRBV20-1|NA|TRBD1
CSARDSEGQGTYTF
TGCAGTGCTAGAGATTCCGAAGGACAGGGGACATACACCTTC
>15|TRBJ1-1|TRBV20-1|NA|TRBD1
CSARLRDRGRGEAFF
TGCAGTGCTAGACTACGGGACAGGGGGCGCGGTGAAGCTTTCTTT
>15|TRBJ2-7|TRBV4-1|NA|TRBD2
CASSQLAGGDYEQYF
TGCGCCAGCAGCCAACTAGCGGGGGGGGACTACGAGCAGTACTTC
>15|TRBJ1-3|TRBV12-3/TRBV12-4|few|TRBD1
CASSFSRGPGNTIYF
TGTGCCAGCAGTTTCAGTAGGGGGCCTGGAAACACCATATATTTT
>15|TRBJ2-5|TRBV5-1|NA|NA
CASSSVGGPQETQYF
TGCGCCAGCAGCTCCGTAGGGGGTCCCCAAGAGACCCAGTACTTC
>14|TRBJ1-1|TRBV6-1|many|NA
CASSERQLNTEAFF
TGTGCCAGCAGTGAACGACAGCTGAACACTGAAGCTTTCTTT
>14|TRBJ2-7|TRBV29-1|few|NA
CSVEGPSGAYEQYF
TGCAGCGTTGAAGGCCCCTCAGGGGCCTACGAGCAGTACTTC
>17|TRBJ1-4|TRBV12-3/TRBV12-4|NA|TRBD1
CASSFRQGGWSNEKLFF
TGTGCCAGCAGTTTCCGACAGGGGGGTTGGTCTAATGAAAAACTGTTTTTT
>13|TRBJ1-2|TRBV5-4|few|NA
CASSLYQGRSYTF
TGTGCCAGCAGCTTGTATCAGGGGAGGAGCTACACCTTC
>14|TRBJ2-5|TRBV10-3|NA|NA
CAATPGPTRETQYF
TGTGCCGCAACTCCGGGCCCCACCCGGGAGACCCAGTACTTC
>13|TRBJ2-3|TRBV9|NA|NA
CASTPMGTDTQYF
TGTGCCAGCACCCCGATGGGGACAGATACGCAGTATTTT
>14|TRBJ1-5|TRBV7-2|NA|NA
CASSLLPRDQPQHF
TGTGCCAGCAGCTTGCTCCCCAGGGATCAGCCCCAGCATTTT
>14|TRBJ2-7|TRBV7-2|many|TRBD1
CASRTGTGPYEQYF
TGTGCCAGCAGAACCGGGACAGGGCCCTACGAGCAGTACTTC
>18|TRBJ2-3|TRBV7-2|many|TRBD2
CASSLDQGGRAGTDTQYF
TGTGCCAGCAGCTTAGATCAGGGCGGGAGGGCCGGGACAGATACGCAGTATTTT
>13|TRBJ1-3|TRBV7-2|few|NA
CASNMGGGNTIYF
TGTGCCAGCAATATGGGGGGGGGAAACACCATATATTTT
>14|TRBJ2-7|TRBV25-1|NA|NA
CASSEGGLLYEQYF
TGTGCCAGCAGTGAAGGGGGACTCCTGTACGAGCAGTACTTC
>13|TRBJ2-1|TRBV30|NA|NA
CAWNAAPYNEQFF
TGTGCCTGGAACGCGGCCCCCTACAATGAGCAGTTCTTC
>15|TRBJ2-1|TRBV7-9|NA|TRBD1
CASSLQGQGGDEQFF
TGTGCCAGCAGCTTACAAGGACAGGGGGGCGATGAGCAGTTCTTC
>12|TRBJ2-5|TRBV7-2|many|NA
CASSLLVETQYF
TGTGCCAGCAGCTTATTGGTAGAGACCCAGTACTTC
>14|TRBJ1-2|TRBV20-1|NA|TRBD1
CSARARQGRSGYTF
TGCAGTGCTAGAGCTCGACAGGGTCGGTCGGGCTACACCTTC
>16|TRBJ2-1|TRBV24-1|few|TRBD1
CATSDPRQGGYNEQFF
TGTGCCACCAGTGATCCACGACAGGGGGGATACAATGAGCAGTTCTTC
>12|TRBJ1-2|TRBV5-1|NA|NA
CASSANRDGYTF
TGCGCCAGCAGCGCAAACAGGGATGGCTACACCTTC
>13|TRBJ2-7|TRBV3-1|once|TRBD1
CASSVQGAHEQYF
TGTGCCAGCAGCGTCCAGGGGGCCCACGAGCAGTACTTC
>12|TRBJ1-2|TRBV2|NA|NA
CASHNVLYGYTF
TGTGCCAGTCATAATGTCCTCTATGGCTACACCTTC
>16|TRBJ1-1|TRBV7-2|NA|NA
CASSRNLKVRNTEAFF
TGTGCCAGCAGCCGGAACCTCAAGGTCAGGAACACTGAAGCTTTCTTT
>16|TRBJ2-5|TRBV7-6|NA|NA
CASSLVDRTFRETQYF
TGTGCCAGCAGCTTAGTCGACAGGACTTTTCGGGAGACCCAGTACTTC
>14|TRBJ2-7|TRBV6-2/TRBV6-3|few|NA
CASTQRGPGGEQYF
TGTGCCAGCACCCAAAGGGGCCCTGGTGGAGAGCAGTACTTC
>19|TRBJ1-2|TRBV7-9|few|TRBD1
CASSLDPPGQRTTNYGYTF
TGTGCCAGCAGCTTAGACCCCCCGGGACAGAGAACTACTAACTATGGCTACACCTTC
>16|TRBJ2-5|TRBV7-2|NA|TRBD2
CASSLKVAGPQETQYF
TGTGCCAGCAGCTTAAAGGTAGCGGGGCCCCAAGAGACCCAGTACTTC
>15|TRBJ2-5|TRBV24-1|NA|NA
CATSGEGGSAETQYF
TGTGCCACCAGTGGGGAGGGGGGGAGCGCAGAGACCCAGTACTTC
>14|TRBJ1-4|TRBV15|NA|TRBD1
CATSRGTGSQKLFF
TGTGCCACCAGCAGAGGGACAGGGAGCCAAAAACTGTTTTTT
>15|TRBJ2-3|TRBV4-1|NA|NA
CASSPLRDQGDTQYF
TGCGCCAGCAGCCCCCTCCGGGACCAAGGGGATACGCAGTATTTT
>13|TRBJ2-3|TRBV20-1|few|NA
CSATAGPPDTQYF
TGCAGTGCCACAGCGGGTCCCCCAGATACGCAGTATTTT
>16|TRBJ1-5|TRBV7-9|NA|TRBD1
CASSFSGQGGNQPQHF
TGTGCCAGCAGCTTCAGCGGACAGGGCGGCAATCAGCCCCAGCATTTT
>16|TRBJ2-7|TRBV7-2|few|TRBD2
CASSPRPSGFSYEQYF
TGTGCCAGCAGCCCGAGGCCTAGCGGATTCTCCTACGAGCAGTACTTC
>15|TRBJ1-5|TRBV4-3|NA|NA
CASSSALGANQPQHF
TGCGCCAGCAGCTCGGCCCTGGGGGCAAATCAGCCCCAGCATTTT
>13|TRBJ2-3|TRBV7-9|few|NA
CASSFRMTDTQYF
TGTGCCAGCAGCTTCCGGATGACAGATACGCAGTATTTT